This T cell receptor beta chain came from a study of blood T cell repertoires in COVID-19 (dated by TCRdb to about 2020). About the study as a whole: The collaborator samples originated in the United States, Italy and Spain and spanned the acute and convalescent phases of COVID-19. Where HLA class I and class II types were available, the types were taken from metadata supplied by the sample provider, not from assay-based typing. The material from the prospective study consisted of cDNA or gDNA derived from T cells, B-cell-depleted T cells, or PBMCs. Samples came from the ongoing ImmuneRACE study (first 160 participants) plus 1,254 subjects from 6 global collaborators. The dataset comprised deeply sampled blood TCRbeta repertoires from subjects exposed to, actively infected with, or recovered from COVID-19. Nearly every sample came with metadata listing a de-identified subject ID, COVID-19 status, age in years and sex. A freely available public database, intended as a resource for researchers studying the immune response to SARS-CoV-2, is where the repertoires were released.

Note on this clone: No antigen is known for it. Base-call qualities are not available, and no considerably larger clone is one nucleotide away.

The CDR3 measures 15 amino acids from cysteine to phenylalanine. CDR3 DNA is the only sequence kept; it has 45 bases, read in frame from the first base. The junction shows trimming of 5 bases on V and 4 bases on J, plus 14 bases between the germline ends. The germline V gene encodes CDR1 ENHRY and CDR2 SYGVKD. TCRbeta CDR3 regions were amplified from genomic DNA using the immunoSEQ Assay, a bias-controlled multiplex PCR. The paper's processing steps were these. The number of nucleated cells in each sample was estimated by amplification of reference gene primers within the assay. To quantify the absolute abundance of each unique TCRbeta CDR3 rearrangement, sequence reads were collapsed and filtered. For each sample, productive Simpson clonality was calculated as the square root of Simpson's diversity index over productive rearrangements. As stored in TCRdb, this immuneACCESS dataset retains in-frame rearrangements with V and J assigned. A fraction of the clones does not appear; measured against another copy, unresolved V genes explain less than half of the discrepancy, and the remainder lacks a known reason. V and J calls and clone size are those listed in that table; D and trimming were worked out from the DNA. The sample records about 68,000 clones, 80% to 90% of which are singletons. The biggest ten clones account for approximately 7.4% of the sample.

What the research found in general, with its limitations: Clinical and demographic metadata were provided uncurated, with the amount varying by source and participant.

Whole blood was collected in K2EDTA tubes by collaborating institutions according to the institutions' own protocols. Collaborator samples were shipped for TCRbeta analysis as frozen whole blood, isolated PBMCs, or DNA extracted from either sample type. The sample comprised peripheral blood. This TCR derives from a man in his fifties with active COVID-19. This receptor chain uses TRBV10-3 and TRBJ2-2, with a weak D call of TRBD2 (7 bases match). The sequenced DNA: TGTGCCATCAGTCCTGGGGGGGCGGGCACCGGGGAGCTGTTTTTT. Translated, it gives CAISPGGAGTGELFF.